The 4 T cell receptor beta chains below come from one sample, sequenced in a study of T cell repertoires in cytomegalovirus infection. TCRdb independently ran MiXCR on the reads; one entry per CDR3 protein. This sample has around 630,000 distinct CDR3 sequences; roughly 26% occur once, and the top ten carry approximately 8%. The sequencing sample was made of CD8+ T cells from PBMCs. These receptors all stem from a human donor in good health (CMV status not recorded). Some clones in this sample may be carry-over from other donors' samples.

The CDR3 DNA is TGTGCCAGCCCCGGGGGGGAGGGAACCGGGGAGCTGTTTTTT. Protein product: CASPGGEGTGELFF. The gene calls are TRBV11-2 and TRBJ2-2; TRBD2 aligns across 8 bases. CDR3 length equals 14 residues. With V trimmed by 8 bases and J by 5 bases, 7 bases remained unmatched. Germline CDR1 SGHAT, CDR2 FQNNGV.

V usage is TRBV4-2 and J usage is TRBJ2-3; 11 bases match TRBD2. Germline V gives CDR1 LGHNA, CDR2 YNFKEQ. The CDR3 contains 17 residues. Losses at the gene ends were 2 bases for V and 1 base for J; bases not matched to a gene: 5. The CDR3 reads CASSQNLLAGGTDTQYF. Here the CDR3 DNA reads TGTGCCAGCAGCCAAAATTTACTAGCGGGGGGCACAGATACGCAGTATTTT.

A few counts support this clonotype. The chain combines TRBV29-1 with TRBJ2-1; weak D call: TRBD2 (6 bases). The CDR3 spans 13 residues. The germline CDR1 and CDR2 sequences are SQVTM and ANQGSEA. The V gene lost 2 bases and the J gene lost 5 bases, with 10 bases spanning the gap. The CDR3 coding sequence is TGCAGCGTTGAAAGGGCGGGACACAATGAGCAGTTCTTC. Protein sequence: CSVERAGHNEQFF.

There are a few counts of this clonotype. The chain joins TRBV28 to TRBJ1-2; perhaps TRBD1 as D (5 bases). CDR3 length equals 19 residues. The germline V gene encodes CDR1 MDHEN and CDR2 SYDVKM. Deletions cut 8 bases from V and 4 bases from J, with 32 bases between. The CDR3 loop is CASRSLSLERDSRSYGYTF. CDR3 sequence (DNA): TGTGCCAGCCGATCCTTAAGCCTAGAACGGGACTCCAGATCCTATGGCTACACCTTC.